This TCR beta chain was found in a study of blood T cell repertoires in COVID-19. Across the whole study: The United States, Italy and Spain were the sources of the acute and convalescent COVID-19 samples. The cDNA or gDNA used as material had been derived from T cells, B-cell-depleted T cells, or PBMCs.

Germline V gene sequence: CDR1 LNHDA, CDR2 SQIVND (reference sequence). The CDR3 runs 14 residues. V was pared by 1 base and J by 8 bases, with 2 bases of the junction left unmatched. Per the study methods: Using reference gene primer amplification, nucleated cell counts were estimated. Measured with immunoSEQ multiplex PCR; TCRdb has only the in-frame clones, and not every one. The V and J calls and clone size were taken over from that table, and D and trimming were inferred from the DNA. The table has about 80,000 clones, approximately 80% seen once; the top ten hold 4.5% to 7%. The TCR was taken from a man in his 60s with active or convalescent COVID-19. The chain combines TRBV19 with TRBJ2-1; 10 bases line up with TRBD2. Sequencing input: peripheral blood. The CDR3 reads CASSIASGGDEQFF. CDR3 sequence (DNA): TGTGCCAGTAGTATAGCTAGCGGGGGAGATGAGCAGTTCTTC.